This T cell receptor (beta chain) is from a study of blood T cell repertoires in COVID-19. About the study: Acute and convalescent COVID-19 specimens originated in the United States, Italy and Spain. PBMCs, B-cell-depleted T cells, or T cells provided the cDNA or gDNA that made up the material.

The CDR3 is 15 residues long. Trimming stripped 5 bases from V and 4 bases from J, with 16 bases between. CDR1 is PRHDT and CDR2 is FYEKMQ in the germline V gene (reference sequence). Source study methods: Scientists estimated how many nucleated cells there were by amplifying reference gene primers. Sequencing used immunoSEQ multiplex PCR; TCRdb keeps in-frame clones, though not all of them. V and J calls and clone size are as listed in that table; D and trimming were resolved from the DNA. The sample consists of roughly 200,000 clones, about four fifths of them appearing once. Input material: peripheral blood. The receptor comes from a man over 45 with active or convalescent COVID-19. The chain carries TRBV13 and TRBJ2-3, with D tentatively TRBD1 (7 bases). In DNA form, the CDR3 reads TGTGCCAGCAGCGGAGGGGGCCTCACTCCAGATACGCAGTATTTT. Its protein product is CASSGGGLTPDTQYF.